One T cell receptor (beta chain) is described in this entry. The same CDR3 also results from other DNA sequences found in this sample. V shed 0 bases and J shed 3 bases, with 5 bases lying between them. CDR1 SGHTA and CDR2 FQGTGA come from the germline V gene. This CDR3 is 14 amino acids long. This specimen comes from a study of blood T cell repertoires in COVID-19. Study at large: Donors in the United States, Italy and Spain gave samples during acute or convalescent COVID-19.

The repertoire was sequenced with immunoSEQ multiplex PCR; TCRdb's copy has only in-frame clones and lacks some. Of 60,000 to 80,000 clones detected, more than 85% appear once; the ten largest clones hold approximately 0.93%. Sequencing input: peripheral blood. This TCR came from an older man with acute or convalescent COVID-19. J is TRBJ2-2 and V is TRBV7-3; D may be TRBD1 (5 bases). CDR3 sequence reads: CASSLTRDTGELFF. The CDR3 region has the DNA TGTGCCAGCAGCTTAACCAGGGACACCGGGGAGCTGTTTTTT.